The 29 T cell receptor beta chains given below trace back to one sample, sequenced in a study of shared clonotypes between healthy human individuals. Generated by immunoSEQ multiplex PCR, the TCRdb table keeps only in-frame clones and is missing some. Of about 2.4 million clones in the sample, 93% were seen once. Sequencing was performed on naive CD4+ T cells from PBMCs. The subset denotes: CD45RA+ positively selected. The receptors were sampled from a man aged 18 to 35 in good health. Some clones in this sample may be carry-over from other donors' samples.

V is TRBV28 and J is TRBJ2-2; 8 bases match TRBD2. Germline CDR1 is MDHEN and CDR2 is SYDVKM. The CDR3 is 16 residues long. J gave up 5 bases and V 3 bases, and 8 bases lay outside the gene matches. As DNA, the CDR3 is TGTGCCAGCAGTTTGGGAAGCGGGAGTCGAACCGGGGAGCTGTTTTTT. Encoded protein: CASSLGSGSRTGELFF.

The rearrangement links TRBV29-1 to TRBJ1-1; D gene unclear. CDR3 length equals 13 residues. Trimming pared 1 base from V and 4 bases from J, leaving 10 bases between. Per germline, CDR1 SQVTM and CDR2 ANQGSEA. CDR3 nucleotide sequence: TGCAGCGTTGAAGTAGGGTGGAGCACTGAAGCTTTCTTT. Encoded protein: CSVEVGWSTEAFF.

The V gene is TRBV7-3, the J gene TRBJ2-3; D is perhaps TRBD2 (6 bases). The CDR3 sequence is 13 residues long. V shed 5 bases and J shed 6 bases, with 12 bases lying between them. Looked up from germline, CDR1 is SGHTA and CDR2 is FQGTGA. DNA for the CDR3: TGTGCCAGCAGCGCAACTAGCCGGGATACGCAGTATTTT. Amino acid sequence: CASSATSRDTQYF.

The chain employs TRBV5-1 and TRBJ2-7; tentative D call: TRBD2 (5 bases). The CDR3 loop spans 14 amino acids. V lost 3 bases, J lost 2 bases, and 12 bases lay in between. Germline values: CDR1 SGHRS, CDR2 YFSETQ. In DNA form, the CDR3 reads TGCGCCAGCAGCTCCCTCCTCGGGGCCTACGAGCAGTACTTC. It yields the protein CASSSLLGAYEQYF.

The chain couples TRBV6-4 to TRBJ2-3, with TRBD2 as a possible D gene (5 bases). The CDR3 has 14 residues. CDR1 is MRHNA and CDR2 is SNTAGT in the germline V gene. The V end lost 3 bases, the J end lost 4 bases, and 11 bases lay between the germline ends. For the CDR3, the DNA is TGTGCCAGCAGTGAAGGCCCCGGGGCAGATACGCAGTATTTT. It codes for CASSEGPGADTQYF.

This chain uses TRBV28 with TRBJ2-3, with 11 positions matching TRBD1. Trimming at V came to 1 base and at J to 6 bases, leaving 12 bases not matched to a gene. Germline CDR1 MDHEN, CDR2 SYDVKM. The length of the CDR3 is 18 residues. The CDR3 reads CASSLSTARTGGLDTQYF. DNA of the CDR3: TGTGCCAGCAGTTTATCTACAGCCCGGACAGGGGGCCTGGATACGCAGTATTTT.

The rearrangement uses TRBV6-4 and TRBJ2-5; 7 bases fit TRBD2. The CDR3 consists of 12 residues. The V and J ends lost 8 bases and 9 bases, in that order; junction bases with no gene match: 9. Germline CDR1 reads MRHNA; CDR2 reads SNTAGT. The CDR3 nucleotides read TGTGCCAGCCCTCCTAGCGGTCGTCCCCAGTACTTC. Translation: CASPPSGRPQYF.

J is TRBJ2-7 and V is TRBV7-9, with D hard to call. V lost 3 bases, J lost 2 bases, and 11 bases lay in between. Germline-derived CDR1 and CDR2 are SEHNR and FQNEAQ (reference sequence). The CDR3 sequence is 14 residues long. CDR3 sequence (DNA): TGTGCCAGCAGCTTTGGCCAGGCCCCCTACGAGCAGTACTTC. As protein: CASSFGQAPYEQYF.

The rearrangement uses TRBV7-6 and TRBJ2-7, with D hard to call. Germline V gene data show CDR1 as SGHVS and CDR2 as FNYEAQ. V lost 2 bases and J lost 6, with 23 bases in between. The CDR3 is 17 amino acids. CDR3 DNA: TGTGCCAGCAGCTTACTTTCTCCTAACCTACAGTCGGGCGAGCAGTACTTC. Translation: CASSLLSPNLQSGEQYF. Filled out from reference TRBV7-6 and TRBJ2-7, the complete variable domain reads GAGVSQSPRYKVTKRGQDVALRCDPISGHVSLYWYRQALGQGPEFLTYFNYEAQQDKSGLPNDRFSAERPEGSISTLTIQRTEQRDSAMYRCASSLLSPNLQSGEQYFGPGTRLTVT.

CDR3 DNA: TGTGCCAGCAGCCCAGGGACAGGGGGCGAAGATCAGCCCCAGCATTTT. This gives the protein CASSPGTGGEDQPQHF. The chain links TRBV11-2 to TRBJ1-5, with 12 bases that match TRBD1. CDR1 is SGHAT and CDR2 is FQNNGV in the germline V gene. The CDR3 runs 16 residues. Losses at the gene ends were 5 bases for V and 5 bases for J; bases not matched to a gene: 7. Looking up the rest from reference TRBV11-2 and TRBJ1-5 gives the full variable domain: EAGVAQSPRYKIIEKRQSVAFWCNPISGHATLYWYQQILGQGPKLLIQFQNNGVVDDSQLPKDRFSAERLKGVDSTLKIQPAKLEDSAVYLCASSPGTGGEDQPQHFGDGTRLSIL.

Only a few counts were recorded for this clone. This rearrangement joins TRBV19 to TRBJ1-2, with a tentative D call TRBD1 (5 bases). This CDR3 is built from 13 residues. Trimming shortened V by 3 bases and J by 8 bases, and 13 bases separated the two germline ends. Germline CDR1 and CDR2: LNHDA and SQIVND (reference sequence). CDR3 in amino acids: CASSIGGQEGYTF. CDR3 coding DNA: TGTGCCAGTAGTATTGGGGGTCAAGAGGGCTACACCTTC.

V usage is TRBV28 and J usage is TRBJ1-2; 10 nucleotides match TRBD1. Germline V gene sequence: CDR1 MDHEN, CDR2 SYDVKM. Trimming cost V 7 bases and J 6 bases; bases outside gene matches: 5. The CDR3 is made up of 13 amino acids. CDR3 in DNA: TGTGCCAGCATCCCGGGACAGGGGAATGGCTACACCTTC. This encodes CASIPGQGNGYTF.

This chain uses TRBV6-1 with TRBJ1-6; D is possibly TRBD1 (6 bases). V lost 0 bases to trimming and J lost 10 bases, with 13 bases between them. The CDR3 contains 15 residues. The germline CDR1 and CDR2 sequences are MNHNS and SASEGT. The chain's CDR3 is CASSEAGGVGSPLHF. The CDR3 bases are TGTGCCAGCAGTGAAGCAGGGGGTGTAGGATCACCCCTCCACTTT.

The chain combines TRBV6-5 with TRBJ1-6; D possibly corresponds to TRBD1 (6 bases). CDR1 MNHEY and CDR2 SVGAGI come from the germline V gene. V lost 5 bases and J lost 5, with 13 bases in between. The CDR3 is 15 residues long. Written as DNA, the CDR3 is TGTGCCAGCAGTACAGGGACATTAGATAATTCACCCCTCCACTTT. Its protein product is CASSTGTLDNSPLHF.

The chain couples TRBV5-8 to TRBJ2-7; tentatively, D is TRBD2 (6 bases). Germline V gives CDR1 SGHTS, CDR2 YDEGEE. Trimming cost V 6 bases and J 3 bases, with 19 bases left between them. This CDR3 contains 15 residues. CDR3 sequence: CASTLGGGFYYEQYF. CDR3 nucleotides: TGTGCCAGCACCCTCGGTGGAGGGTTTTACTACGAGCAGTACTTC.

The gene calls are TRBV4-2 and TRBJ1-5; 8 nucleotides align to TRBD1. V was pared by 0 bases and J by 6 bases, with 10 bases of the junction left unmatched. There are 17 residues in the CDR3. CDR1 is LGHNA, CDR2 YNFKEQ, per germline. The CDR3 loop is CASSQDIGQGAIQPQHF. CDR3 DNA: TGTGCCAGCAGCCAAGATATCGGGCAGGGGGCTATTCAGCCCCAGCATTTT.

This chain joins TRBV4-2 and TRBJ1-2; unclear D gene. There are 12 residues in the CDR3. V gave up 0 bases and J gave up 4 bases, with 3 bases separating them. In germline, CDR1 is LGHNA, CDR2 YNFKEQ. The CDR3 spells CASSQEAYGYTF. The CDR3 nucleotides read TGTGCCAGCAGCCAAGAGGCCTATGGCTACACCTTC.

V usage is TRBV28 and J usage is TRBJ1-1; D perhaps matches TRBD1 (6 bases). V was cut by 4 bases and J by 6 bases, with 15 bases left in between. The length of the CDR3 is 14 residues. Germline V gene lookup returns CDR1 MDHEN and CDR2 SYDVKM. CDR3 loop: CASSYRAMMSEAFF. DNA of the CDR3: TGTGCCAGCAGTTACAGGGCGATGATGTCTGAAGCTTTCTTT.

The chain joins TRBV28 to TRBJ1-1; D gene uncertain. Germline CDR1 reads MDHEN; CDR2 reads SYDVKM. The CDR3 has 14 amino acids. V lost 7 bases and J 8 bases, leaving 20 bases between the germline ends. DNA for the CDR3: TGTGCCAGCATCCTCACCCCCGGGAGTAGAGAAGCTTTCTTT. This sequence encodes CASILTPGSREAFF. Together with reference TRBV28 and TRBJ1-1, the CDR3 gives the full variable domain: DVKVTQSSRYLVKRTGEKVFLECVQDMDHENMFWYRQDPGLGLRLIYFSYDVKMKEKGDIPEGYSVSREKKERFSLILESASTNQTSMYLCASILTPGSREAFFGQGTRLTVV.

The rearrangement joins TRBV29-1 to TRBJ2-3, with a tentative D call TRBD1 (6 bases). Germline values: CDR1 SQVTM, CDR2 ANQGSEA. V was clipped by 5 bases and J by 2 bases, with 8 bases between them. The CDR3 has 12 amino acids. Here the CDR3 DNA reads TGCAGCGTTCACAGGGTCACAGATACGCAGTATTTT. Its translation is CSVHRVTDTQYF.

This CDR3 is CASSGARGDTDTQYF. The DNA of the CDR3 is TGTGCCAGCAGCGGAGCCAGGGGGGACACAGATACGCAGTATTTT. The V gene is TRBV6-1, the J gene TRBJ2-3, with D possibly being TRBD1 (7 bases). Trimming cost V 6 bases and J 2 bases, with 15 bases left between them. The CDR3 has 15 amino acids. The V gene's germline CDR1 is MNHNS and CDR2 SASEGT.

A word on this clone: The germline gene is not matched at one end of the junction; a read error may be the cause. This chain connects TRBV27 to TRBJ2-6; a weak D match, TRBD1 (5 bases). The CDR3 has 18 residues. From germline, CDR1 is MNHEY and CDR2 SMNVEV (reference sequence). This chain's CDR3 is CASSLWGTQSSGVNVLTF. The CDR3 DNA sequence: TGTGCCAGCAGTTTATGGGGCACACAGTCCTCTGGGGTCAACGTCCTGACTTTC.

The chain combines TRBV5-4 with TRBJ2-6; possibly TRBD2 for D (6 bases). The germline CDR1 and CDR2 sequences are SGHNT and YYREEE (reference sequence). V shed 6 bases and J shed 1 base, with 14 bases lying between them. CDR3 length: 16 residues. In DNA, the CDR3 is TGTGCCAGCAAGTTCCCGGGGACTTCTGGGGCCAACGTCCTGACTTTC. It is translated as CASKFPGTSGANVLTF.

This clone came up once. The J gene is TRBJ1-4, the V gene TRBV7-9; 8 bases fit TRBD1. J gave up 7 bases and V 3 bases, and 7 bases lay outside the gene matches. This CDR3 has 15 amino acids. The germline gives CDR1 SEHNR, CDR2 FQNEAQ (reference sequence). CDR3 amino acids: CASSFWTGRAEKLFF. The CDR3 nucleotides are TGTGCCAGCAGCTTCTGGACAGGGCGCGCTGAAAAACTGTTTTTT.

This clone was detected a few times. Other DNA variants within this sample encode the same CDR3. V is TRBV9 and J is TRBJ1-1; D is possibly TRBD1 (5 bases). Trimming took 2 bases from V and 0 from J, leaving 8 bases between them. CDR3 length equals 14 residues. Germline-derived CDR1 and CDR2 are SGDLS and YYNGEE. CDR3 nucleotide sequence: TGTGCCAGCAGCGTGGGGCCCATGAACACTGAAGCTTTCTTT. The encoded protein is CASSVGPMNTEAFF.

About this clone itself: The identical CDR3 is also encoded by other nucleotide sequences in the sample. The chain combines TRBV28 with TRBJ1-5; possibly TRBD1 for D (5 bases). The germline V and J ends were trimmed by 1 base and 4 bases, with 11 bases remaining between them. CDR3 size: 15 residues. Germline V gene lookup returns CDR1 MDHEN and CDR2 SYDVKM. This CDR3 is CASSLSGTRNQPQHF. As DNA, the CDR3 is TGTGCCAGCAGTTTATCAGGGACGAGGAATCAGCCCCAGCATTTT.

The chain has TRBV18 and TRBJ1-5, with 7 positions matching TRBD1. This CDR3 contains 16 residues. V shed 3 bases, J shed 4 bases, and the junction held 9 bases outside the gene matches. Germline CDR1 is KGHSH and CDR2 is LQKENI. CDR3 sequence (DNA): TGTGCCAGCTCACCCAGAAACAGGGGCACAAATCAGCCCCAGCATTTT. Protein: CASSPRNRGTNQPQHF.

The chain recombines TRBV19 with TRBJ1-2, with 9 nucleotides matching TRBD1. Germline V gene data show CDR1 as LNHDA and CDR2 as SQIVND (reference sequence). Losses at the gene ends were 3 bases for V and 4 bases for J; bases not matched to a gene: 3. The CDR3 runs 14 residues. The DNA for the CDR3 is TGTGCCAGTAGTATTCGACAGGGGGGCTATGGCTACACCTTC. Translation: CASSIRQGGYGYTF.

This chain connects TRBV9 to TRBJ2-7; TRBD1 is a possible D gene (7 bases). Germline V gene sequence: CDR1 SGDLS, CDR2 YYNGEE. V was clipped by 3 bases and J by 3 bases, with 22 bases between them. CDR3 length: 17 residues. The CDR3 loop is CASSAGGFSALSYEQYF. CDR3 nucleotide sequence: TGTGCCAGCAGCGCAGGGGGGTTTTCAGCATTAAGCTACGAGCAGTACTTC.